The clone carrying this T cell receptor beta chain has just a few counts. The entry originates in a study of T-cell reconstitution after alpha-beta-depleted transplantation in children. Unique molecular identifiers were used to barcode this TCRbeta library. TCRdb processed the PCR reads anew with MiXCR; each CDR3 protein has one entry. The sample yields about 1,000,000 distinct CDR3 sequences, roughly 29% seen once. Germline V gene lookup returns CDR1 DFQATT and CDR2 SNEGSKA (reference sequence). This CDR3 comprises 17 residues. The V segment lost 0 bases and the J segment 3 bases; nucleotides outside the gene matches: 13.

The sequenced sample was PBMCs, mostly from graft donor cells, obtained 360 days after TCRalphabeta/CD19-depleted stem cell transplant. The TCR sequence derives from a boy under two years old who had a stem cell transplant for SCID, so the T cells may come from the graft donor. The gene calls are TRBV20-1 and TRBJ2-7; 8 nucleotides align to TRBD1. Here the CDR3 reads CSARDRGVWDRNYEQYF. The CDR3 coding sequence is TGCAGTGCTAGAGATAGGGGAGTATGGGACAGGAACTACGAGCAGTACTTC.